This TCR beta chain was recovered during a study of cytomegalovirus exposure and HLA in healthy donors. The count of this clone is one. Its target is unknown. With V trimmed by 4 bases and J by 6 bases, 10 bases remained unmatched. Germline V gene sequence: CDR1 SGHNT, CDR2 YYREEE (reference sequence). CDR3 length: 16 amino acids. Regarding the study as a whole: DRB1 showed the most TCR associations and HLA-C the fewest in a later analysis, as rates varied by HLA locus.

60 Vbeta and 13 Jbeta primers were used in PCR. The method was immunoSEQ multiplex PCR; TCRdb's version includes in-frame clones alone and lacks a portion of them. The sample consists of over 100,000 clones, about three quarters of them appearing once. Sequencing was done on a sample of PBMCs. The chain employs TRBV5-4 and TRBJ1-4, with 9 positions matching TRBD1. The origin of this receptor is a woman aged 25-40 years in good health and CMV-seropositive. The CDR3, as DNA: TGTGCCAGCAGCAAAGACGGACAGGGGCGGTATGAAAAACTGTTTTTT. Its protein product is CASSKDGQGRYEKLFF.